The 28 T cell receptor beta chains below all came from one sample that was sequenced in a study of T cells after yellow fever vaccination (dated by TCRdb to 2018 to 2020). The library was produced with 5' RACE. Sequencing was performed on an Illumina HiSeq 2500. TCRdb handled the public reads itself, with Q25 trimming in fastp and clone calling in MiXCR, and kept productive beta chains. Rows are unified per CDR3 protein, each entry keeping the most common DNA and genes. Counted in this sample were tens of thousands of distinct CDR3 sequences; roughly 8% of them appeared once. The leading ten clones occupy roughly 41% of the sample. This specimen's treatment or condition label, per the study, means: live attenuated yellow fever vaccine strain. The sequenced sample was CD8+ T cells sorted from PBMCs, obtained on the day of the yellow fever booster vaccination. The receptors derive from a man younger than 40 who received the YFV17D yellow fever vaccine.

This clonotype was counted only a few times. The chain combines TRBV28 with TRBJ2-7, with D perhaps matching TRBD1 (5 bases). V was pared by 6 bases and J by 0 bases, with 6 bases between. CDR1 MDHEN and CDR2 SYDVKM come from the germline V gene. The CDR3 covers 12 residues. The CDR3 protein is CASRDISYEQYF. CDR3 nucleotides: TGTGCCAGCAGGGACATCTCCTACGAGCAGTACTTC. The full variable domain, with the rest looked up from reference TRBV28 and TRBJ2-7, is DVKVTQSSRYLVKRTGEKVFLECVQDMDHENMFWYRQDPGLGLRLIYFSYDVKMKEKGDIPEGYSVSREKKERFSLILESASTNQTSMYLCASRDISYEQYFGPGTRLTVT.

The chain recombines TRBV19 with TRBJ2-1; unclear D gene. CDR3 length: 12 residues. V was trimmed by 3 bases and J by 7 bases, leaving 7 bases between them. Germline V gene sequence: CDR1 LNHDA, CDR2 SQIVND (reference sequence). CDR3 region: CASSIFGNEQFF. CDR3 coding DNA: TGTGCCAGTAGTATTTTTGGGAATGAGCAGTTCTTC.

This clonotype appeared a few times. The rearrangement links TRBV24-1 to TRBJ2-1, with D hard to call. Germline CDR1 is KGHDR and CDR2 is SFDVKD. The CDR3 is made up of 14 amino acids. V shed 4 bases and J shed 8 bases, with 14 bases lying between them. The CDR3 nucleotides are TGTGCCACCAGTGACCCGAGGCTGCCCCATGAGCAGTTCTTC. Protein: CATSDPRLPHEQFF.

This clonotype was counted at least ten times. The rearrangement joins TRBV15 to TRBJ2-3; possible D gene TRBD2, 6 bases. The germline V and J ends were trimmed by 0 bases and 6 bases, with 10 bases remaining between them. CDR1 and CDR2 (germline): LNHNV, YYDKDF (reference sequence). The CDR3 totals 14 residues. The CDR3 bases are TGTGCCACCAGCAGAGAAGCGGCGGGGGATACGCAGTATTTT. As protein: CATSREAAGDTQYF.

There are a few counts of this clonotype. One end of the junction is discordant with germline, which a read error may explain. The chain uses TRBV30 and TRBJ2-7, with TRBD1 matching 10 bases. The germline gives CDR1 GTSNPN, CDR2 SVGIG (reference sequence). The CDR3 consists of 13 residues. The chain's CDR3 is CAWSVVTGGLPHF. The CDR3 nucleotides read TGTGCCTGGAGTGTAGTGACAGGGGGCTTGCCCCACTTC.

This clonotype turned up a few times. One end of the junction is discordant with germline, which a read error may explain. The chain carries TRBV5-1 and TRBJ1-4, with D perhaps matching TRBD1 (5 bases). Germline CDR1 is SGHRS and CDR2 is YFSETQ. CDR3 length: 14 residues. The DNA for the CDR3 is TGCGCCAGCAGCTTTGAGGGAGGGGATGAGAAACTGTTTTTT. Translated, it gives CASSFEGGDEKLFF.

This clonotype came up a few times. The chain links TRBV20-1 to TRBJ2-1; D is perhaps TRBD1 or TRBD2 (6 bases each). Trimming pared 4 bases from V and 0 bases from J, leaving 19 bases between. The CDR3 length is 17 residues. The V gene's germline CDR1 is DFQATT and CDR2 SNEGSKA (reference sequence). The DNA of the CDR3 is TGCAGTGCTAAGCCGAGGGGGGTTTATAGCTCCTACAATGAGCAGTTCTTC. As protein: CSAKPRGVYSSYNEQFF.

This chain connects TRBV27 to TRBJ2-1, with 10 nucleotides matching TRBD2. The CDR3 covers 17 residues. V trimming: 4 bases; J trimming: 2 bases; junction bases outside the gene matches: 8. Germline V gives CDR1 MNHEY, CDR2 SMNVEV (reference sequence). The CDR3 region has the DNA TGTGCCAGCAGTTCCGGGACTAGCGCAACCACCTACAATGAGCAGTTCTTC. Translating gives CASSSGTSATTYNEQFF.

This clonotype was observed a few times. The chain links TRBV29-1 to TRBJ2-7; possibly TRBD2 for D (5 bases). V lost 4 bases and J lost 0, with 10 bases in between. CDR3 length equals 13 residues. CDR1 is SQVTM, CDR2 ANQGSEA, per germline. The CDR3 DNA sequence: TGCAGCGTTGTGAGGGAACCCTCCTACGAGCAGTACTTC. Its protein is CSVVREPSYEQYF.

There are a few counts of this clonotype. The rearrangement uses TRBV20-1 and TRBJ2-4, with D tentatively TRBD1 (5 bases). V lost 1 base and J lost 6, with 16 bases in between. Germline V CDR1 and CDR2: DFQATT, SNEGSKA (reference sequence). This CDR3 comprises 15 residues. The CDR3: CSARAGADNLNIQYF. The DNA of the CDR3 is TGCAGTGCTAGAGCTGGGGCGGACAACTTAAACATTCAGTACTTC.

In this sample, this clonotype turned up many times. The V call is TRBV3-1, the J call TRBJ2-5; D is ambiguous. The CDR3 length is 11 residues. V dropped 2 bases and J dropped 4 bases, with 2 bases sitting between them. Germline V gene lookup returns CDR1 LGHDT and CDR2 YNNKEL (reference sequence). The DNA for the CDR3 is TGTGCCAGCAGCCAACGAGAGACCCAGTACTTC. As protein: CASSQRETQYF.

This clonotype was picked up a small number of times. V usage is TRBV5-1 and J usage is TRBJ2-7, with D uncertain. Germline CDR1 SGHRS, CDR2 YFSETQ. The CDR3 is 15 amino acids. V was shortened by 0 bases and J by 2 bases, with 12 bases between the two germline ends. In nucleotides, the CDR3 is TGCGCCAGCAGCTTGGGGGATTTCCAAACCTACGAGCAGTACTTC. Residues: CASSLGDFQTYEQYF.

J is TRBJ2-5 and V is TRBV12-3 or TRBV12-4; TRBD1 or TRBD2 may be the D gene (6 bases each). Between the trimmed V and J ends, which lost 8 bases and 4 bases, there was a span of 20 bases. This CDR3 is built from 15 residues. Here the CDR3 reads CASGTEGVGVETQYF. The DNA of the CDR3 is TGTGCCAGCGGGACGGAGGGGGTAGGGGTAGAGACCCAGTACTTC.

This clonotype was observed a few times. The gene calls are TRBV12-3 or TRBV12-4 and TRBJ2-5, with D possibly TRBD2 on 6 matching bases. This CDR3 is built from 12 residues. With 8 bases removed from V and 4 bases from J, the gap between germline ends came to 11 bases. The CDR3 loop reads CASWMEGETQYF. For the CDR3, the DNA is TGTGCCAGCTGGATGGAGGGAGAGACCCAGTACTTC.

This clonotype was seen a handful of times. The CDR3 is CASSLLGGYTDTQYF. The DNA of the CDR3 is TGCGCCAGCAGCTTGTTGGGGGGCTACACAGATACGCAGTATTTT. The rearrangement links TRBV5-1 to TRBJ2-3, with D perhaps TRBD1 or TRBD2 (6 bases each). Between the trimmed V and J ends, which lost 1 base and 2 bases, there was a span of 11 bases. This CDR3 has 15 residues. CDR1 and CDR2 (germline): SGHRS, YFSETQ.

The chain links TRBV7-9 to TRBJ2-1; D call uncertain. Trimming removed 11 bases from V and 3 bases from J, with 23 bases in between. The CDR3 length is 16 residues. CDR1 is SEHNR and CDR2 is FQNEAQ in the germline V gene (reference sequence). The CDR3: CAQPEETVAHYNEQFF. The CDR3 nucleotides are TGTGCCCAGCCTGAAGAGACCGTCGCGCACTACAATGAGCAGTTCTTC.

CDR3: CASSLGDRGLSGNTIYF. The CDR3 bases are TGTGCCAGCAGCTTAGGCGACAGGGGGCTGTCTGGAAACACCATATATTTT. This sequence joins TRBV7-8 and TRBJ1-3; TRBD1 agrees at 10 bases. Germline trimming cut 1 base from V and 1 base from J; bases unmatched to any gene: 4. The germline V gene encodes CDR1 SGHVS and CDR2 FQNEAQ. The length of the CDR3 is 17 residues.

This clonotype was seen many times. The V and J genes are TRBV15 and TRBJ2-5; 9 positions agree with TRBD1. V lost 0 bases, J lost 5 bases, and 10 bases stayed unmatched. This CDR3 is built from 17 residues. The germline V gene has CDR1 LNHNV and CDR2 YYDKDF (reference sequence). CDR3 in DNA: TGTGCCACCAGCAGAGATGTGGGCCTGACAGGGGGGGAGACCCAGTACTTC. This gives the protein CATSRDVGLTGGETQYF.

The chain carries TRBV20-1 and TRBJ2-7, with 8 nucleotides matching TRBD2. Germline lookup yields CDR1 DFQATT and CDR2 SNEGSKA (reference sequence). Trimming at V came to 1 base and at J to 2 bases, leaving 10 bases not matched to a gene. The CDR3 covers 16 residues. CDR3 nucleotides: TGCAGTGCTAGAGCTGAGGACGAGCGGGGGACCTACGAGCAGTACTTC. This gives the protein CSARAEDERGTYEQYF.

This clonotype showed up just a few times. The J gene is TRBJ2-1, the V gene TRBV7-6; D ambiguous. CDR3 length: 11 amino acids. Germline V gives CDR1 SGHVS, CDR2 FNYEAQ. With 5 bases removed from V and 5 bases from J, the gap between germline ends came to 4 bases. Here the CDR3 reads CASSRNNEQFF. The CDR3 nucleotides are TGTGCCAGCAGCCGGAACAATGAGCAGTTCTTC.

Note on this clonotype: This may be a read error: a much more frequent sequence differs by one nucleotide. V gene TRBV5-1 combines with J gene TRBJ2-7; D perhaps matches TRBD2 (6 bases). CDR1 and CDR2 from the germline V gene are SGHRS and YFSETQ. This CDR3 region has 13 residues. This CDR3 is CAISFPSGDEQYF. The CDR3 DNA is TGCGCCATCAGCTTTCCGTCGGGGGACGAGCAGTACTTC.

This clonotype was observed at least ten times. This chain joins TRBV7-9 and TRBJ2-7; tentative D call: TRBD1 (5 bases). Germline loops: CDR1 SEHNR, CDR2 FQNEAQ (reference sequence). V dropped 5 bases and J dropped 3 bases, with 14 bases sitting between them. The CDR3 runs to 14 residues. Written as DNA, the CDR3 is TGTGCCAGCAGCGCACAGGAGAGAGGCTACGAGCAGTACTTC. Its protein is CASSAQERGYEQYF.

There are many counts of this clonotype. The rearrangement joins TRBV10-1 to TRBJ2-1; 7 bases are a match to TRBD2. The CDR3 is 15 residues long. With 5 bases clipped from V and 5 bases from J, the junction kept 9 bases outside the gene matches. Germline V lookup: CDR1 WNHNN, CDR2 SYGVQD (reference sequence). The CDR3 region is CASSNSGLEHNEQFF. In DNA form, the CDR3 reads TGCGCCAGCAGTAATAGCGGGCTTGAGCACAATGAGCAGTTCTTC.

The V and J genes are TRBV15 and TRBJ2-3; 7 nucleotides match TRBD2. The V and J ends lost 3 bases and 6 bases, in that order; junction bases with no gene match: 21. The CDR3 consists of 19 residues. The germline V gene has CDR1 LNHNV and CDR2 YYDKDF (reference sequence). This CDR3 is CATSRTAVGGGRNGDTQYF. The DNA of the CDR3 is TGTGCCACCAGCAGGACGGCCGTCGGGGGAGGGCGGAACGGGGATACGCAGTATTTT.

Ten or more counts support this clonotype. The genes are TRBV4-1 and TRBJ2-3, with TRBD2 identical over 8 bases. Germline V lookup: CDR1 MGHRA, CDR2 YSYEKL. V trimming: 0 bases; J trimming: 0 bases; junction bases outside the gene matches: 11. The CDR3 is 19 amino acids. CDR3 nucleotides: TGCGCCAGCAGCCAAGATTATGTGACTAGCGCGACTAGCACAGATACGCAGTATTTT. Protein sequence: CASSQDYVTSATSTDTQYF.

This clonotype came up a few times. V and J are TRBV27 and TRBJ2-7, with 7 positions matching TRBD1. The V gene end was trimmed by 2 bases and the J gene end by 2 bases; junction bases not matched to a gene: 6. CDR3 length: 15 residues. The germline V gene has CDR1 MNHEY and CDR2 SMNVEV (reference sequence). The CDR3 DNA reads as TGTGCCAGCAGTTTACGTGGACAGGCTGCCTACGAGCAGTACTTC. As protein: CASSLRGQAAYEQYF.

The table lists this clonotype with a few counts. V and J are TRBV7-7 and TRBJ2-1, with TRBD2 matching over 10 bases. From germline, CDR1 is SSHAT and CDR2 FNYEAQ (reference sequence). J was trimmed by 10 bases and V by 3 bases; bases with no gene match: 6. This CDR3 comprises 14 residues. CDR3 region: CASSFLAGVGEQFF. Here the CDR3 DNA reads TGTGCCAGCAGCTTCCTAGCGGGAGTAGGAGAGCAGTTCTTC.

This clonotype was counted only a few times. The chain combines TRBV27 with TRBJ2-1; D gene unclear. V lost 3 bases and J 5 bases, leaving 14 bases between the germline ends. CDR1 and CDR2 (germline): MNHEY, SMNVEV (reference sequence). This CDR3 region has 15 residues. The CDR3 DNA is TGTGCCAGCAGTTTCCTCCCGGCCCCTAACAATGAGCAGTTCTTC. This codes for CASSFLPAPNNEQFF.